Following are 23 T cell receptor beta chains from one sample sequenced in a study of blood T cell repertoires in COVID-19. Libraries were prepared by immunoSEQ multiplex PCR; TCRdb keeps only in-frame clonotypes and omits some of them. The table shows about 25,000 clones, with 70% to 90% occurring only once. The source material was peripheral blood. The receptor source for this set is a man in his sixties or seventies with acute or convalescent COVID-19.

The CDR3 region has the DNA TGTGCCAGTAGTCAACCTACAGGGGATTCGGCCCTCCACTTT. Translated, it gives CASSQPTGDSALHF. The genes are TRBV19 and TRBJ1-6; 7 bases align to TRBD1. The CDR3 runs 14 residues. Germline V gene sequence: CDR1 LNHDA, CDR2 SQIVND (reference sequence). The J segment lost 14 bases and the V segment lost 5 bases, leaving 12 bases of the junction unmatched.

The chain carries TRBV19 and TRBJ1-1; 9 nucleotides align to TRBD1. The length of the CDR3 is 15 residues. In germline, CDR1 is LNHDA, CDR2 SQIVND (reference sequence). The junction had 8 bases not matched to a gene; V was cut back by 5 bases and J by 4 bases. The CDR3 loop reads CASSPRSTGGTEAFF. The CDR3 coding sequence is TGTGCCAGTAGTCCTCGTTCGACAGGGGGCACTGAAGCTTTCTTT. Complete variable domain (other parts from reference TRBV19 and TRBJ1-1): DGGITQSPKYLFRKEGQNVTLSCEQNLNHDAMYWYRQDPGQGLRLIYYSQIVNDFQKGDIAEGYSVSREKKESFPLTVTSAQKNPTAFYLCASSPRSTGGTEAFFGQGTRLTVV.

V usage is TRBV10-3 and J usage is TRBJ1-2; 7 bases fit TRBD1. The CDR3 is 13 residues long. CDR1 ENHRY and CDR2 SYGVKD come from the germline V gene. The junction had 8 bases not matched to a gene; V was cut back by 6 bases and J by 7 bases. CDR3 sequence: CAISYDRVVGYTF. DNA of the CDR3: TGTGCCATCAGCTACGACAGGGTAGTTGGCTACACCTTC.

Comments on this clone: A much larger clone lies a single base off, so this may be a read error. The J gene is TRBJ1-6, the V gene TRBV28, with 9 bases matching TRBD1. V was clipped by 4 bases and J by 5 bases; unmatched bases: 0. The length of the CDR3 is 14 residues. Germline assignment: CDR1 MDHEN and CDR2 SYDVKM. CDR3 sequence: CASSWDRDNSPLHF. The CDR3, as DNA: TGTGCCAGCAGTTGGGACAGGGATAATTCACCCCTCCACTTT. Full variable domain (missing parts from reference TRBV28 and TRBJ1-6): DVKVTQSSRYLVKRTGEKVFLECVQDMDHENMFWYRQDPGLGLRLIYFSYDVKMKEKGDIPEGYSVSREKKERFSLILESASTNQTSMYLCASSWDRDNSPLHFGNGTRLTVT.

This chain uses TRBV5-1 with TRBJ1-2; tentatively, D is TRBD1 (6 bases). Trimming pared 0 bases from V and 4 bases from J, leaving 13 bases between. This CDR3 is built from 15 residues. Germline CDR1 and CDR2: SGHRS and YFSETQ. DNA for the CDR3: TGCGCCAGCAGCTTGGGTGGGGGCGAACCCTATGGCTACACCTTC. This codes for CASSLGGGEPYGYTF.

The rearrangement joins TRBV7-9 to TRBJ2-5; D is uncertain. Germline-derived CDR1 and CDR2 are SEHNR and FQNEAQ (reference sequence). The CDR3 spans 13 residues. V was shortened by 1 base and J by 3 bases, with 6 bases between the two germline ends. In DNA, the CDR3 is TGTGCCAGCAGCTTAGGAGGAAAAGAGACCCAGTACTTC. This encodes CASSLGGKETQYF. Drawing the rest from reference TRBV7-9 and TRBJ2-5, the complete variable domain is DTGVSQNPRHKITKRGQNVTFRCDPISEHNRLYWYRQTLGQGPEFLTYFQNEAQLEKSRLLSDRFSAERPKGSFSTLEIQRTEQGDSAMYLCASSLGGKETQYFGPGTRLLVL.

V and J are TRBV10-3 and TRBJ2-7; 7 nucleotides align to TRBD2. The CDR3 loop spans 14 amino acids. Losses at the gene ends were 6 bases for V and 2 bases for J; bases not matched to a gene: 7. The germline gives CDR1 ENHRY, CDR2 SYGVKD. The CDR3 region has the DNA TGTGCCATCAGGGGGGGGAGGGAGGCCTACGAGCAGTACTTC. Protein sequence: CAIRGGREAYEQYF.

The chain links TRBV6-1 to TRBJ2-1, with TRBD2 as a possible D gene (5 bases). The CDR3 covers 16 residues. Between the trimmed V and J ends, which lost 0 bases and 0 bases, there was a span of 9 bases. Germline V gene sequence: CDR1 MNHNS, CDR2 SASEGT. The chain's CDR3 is CASSEATSGSYNEQFF. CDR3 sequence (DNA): TGTGCCAGCAGTGAAGCGACGAGCGGCTCCTACAATGAGCAGTTCTTC.

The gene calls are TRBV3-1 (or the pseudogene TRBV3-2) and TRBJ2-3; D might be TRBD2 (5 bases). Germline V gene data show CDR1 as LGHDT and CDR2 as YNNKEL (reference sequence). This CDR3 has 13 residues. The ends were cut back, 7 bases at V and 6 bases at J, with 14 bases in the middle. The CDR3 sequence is CASTSRGVDTQYF. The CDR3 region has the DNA TGTGCCAGCACCTCTCGGGGAGTTGATACGCAGTATTTT.

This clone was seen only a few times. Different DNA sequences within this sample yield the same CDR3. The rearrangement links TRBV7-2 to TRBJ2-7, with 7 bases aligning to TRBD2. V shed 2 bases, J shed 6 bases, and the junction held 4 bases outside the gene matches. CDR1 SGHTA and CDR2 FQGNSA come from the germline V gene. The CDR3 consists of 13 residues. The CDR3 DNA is TGTGCCAGCAGCTTAAGCGGGACGGGCGAGCAGTACTTC. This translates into CASSLSGTGEQYF.

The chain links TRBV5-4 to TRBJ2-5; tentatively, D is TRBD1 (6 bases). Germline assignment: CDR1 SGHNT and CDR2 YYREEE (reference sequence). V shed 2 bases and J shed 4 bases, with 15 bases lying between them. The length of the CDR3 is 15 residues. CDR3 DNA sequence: TGTGCCAGCAGCTTTGGAGACAGGAATAGAGAGACCCAGTACTTC. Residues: CASSFGDRNRETQYF.

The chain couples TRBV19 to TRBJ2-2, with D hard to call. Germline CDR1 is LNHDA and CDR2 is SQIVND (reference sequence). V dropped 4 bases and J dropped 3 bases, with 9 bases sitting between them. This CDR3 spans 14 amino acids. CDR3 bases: TGTGCCAGTAGTACCTACAGTGACACCGGGGAGCTGTTTTTT. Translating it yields CASSTYSDTGELFF.

For the CDR3, the DNA is TGTGCCAGCAGTCCCACAGGGCGCGATACGCAGTATTTT. This codes for CASSPTGRDTQYF. The gene calls are TRBV2 and TRBJ2-3; possible D gene TRBD1, 6 bases. The CDR3 is 13 residues long. Trimming stripped 5 bases from V and 6 bases from J, with 12 bases between. Per the germline V gene, CDR1 is SNHLY and CDR2 is FYNNEI.

The CDR3 bases are TGTGCCACCCTAGGGGGCGCAGGGAACACTGAAGCTTTCTTT. The encoded protein is CATLGGAGNTEAFF. The chain has TRBV10-3 and TRBJ1-1; TRBD1 agrees at 7 bases. J was trimmed by 1 base and V by 10 bases; bases with no gene match: 9. Germline CDR1 and CDR2: ENHRY and SYGVKD. The CDR3 spans 14 residues.

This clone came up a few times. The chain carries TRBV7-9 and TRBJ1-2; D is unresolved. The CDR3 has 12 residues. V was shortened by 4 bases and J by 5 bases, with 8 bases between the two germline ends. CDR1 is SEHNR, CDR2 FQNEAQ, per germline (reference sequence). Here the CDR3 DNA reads TGTGCCAGCAGCTCTAGCGGTTATGGCTACACCTTC. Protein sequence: CASSSSGYGYTF.

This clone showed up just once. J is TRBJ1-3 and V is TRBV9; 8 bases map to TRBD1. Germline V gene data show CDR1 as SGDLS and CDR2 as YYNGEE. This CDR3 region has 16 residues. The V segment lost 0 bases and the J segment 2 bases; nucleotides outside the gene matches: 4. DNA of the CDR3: TGTGCCAGCAGCGTAGAGGCAGGGGGCACTGGAAACACCATATATTTT. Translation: CASSVEAGGTGNTIYF.

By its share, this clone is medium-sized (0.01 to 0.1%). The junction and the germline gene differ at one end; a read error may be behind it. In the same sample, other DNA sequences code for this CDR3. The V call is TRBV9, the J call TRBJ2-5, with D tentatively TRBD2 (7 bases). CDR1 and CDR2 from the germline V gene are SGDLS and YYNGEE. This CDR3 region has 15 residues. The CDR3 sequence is CARSGGGGPQETQYF. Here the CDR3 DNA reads TGCGCCCGCAGCGGAGGGGGGGGGCCCCAAGAGACCCAGTACTTC.

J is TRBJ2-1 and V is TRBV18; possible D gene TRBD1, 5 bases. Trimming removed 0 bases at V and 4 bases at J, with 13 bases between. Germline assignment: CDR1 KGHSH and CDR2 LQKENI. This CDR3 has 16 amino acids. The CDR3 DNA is TGTGCCAGCTCACCACCCGACAGCCTGAGGTACAATGAGCAGTTCTTC. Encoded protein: CASSPPDSLRYNEQFF.

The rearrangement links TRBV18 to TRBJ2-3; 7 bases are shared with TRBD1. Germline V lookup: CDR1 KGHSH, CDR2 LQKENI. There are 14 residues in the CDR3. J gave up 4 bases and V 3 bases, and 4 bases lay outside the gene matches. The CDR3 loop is CASSPRDSADTQYF. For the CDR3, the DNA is TGTGCCAGCTCACCTAGGGACAGCGCAGATACGCAGTATTTT.

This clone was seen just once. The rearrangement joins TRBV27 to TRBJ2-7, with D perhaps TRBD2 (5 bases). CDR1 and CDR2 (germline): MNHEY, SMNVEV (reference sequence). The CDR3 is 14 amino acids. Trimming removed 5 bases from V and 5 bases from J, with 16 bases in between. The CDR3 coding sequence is TGTGCCAGCAGTCCTCGGGCCCCGGGAAACGAGCAGTACTTC. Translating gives CASSPRAPGNEQYF.

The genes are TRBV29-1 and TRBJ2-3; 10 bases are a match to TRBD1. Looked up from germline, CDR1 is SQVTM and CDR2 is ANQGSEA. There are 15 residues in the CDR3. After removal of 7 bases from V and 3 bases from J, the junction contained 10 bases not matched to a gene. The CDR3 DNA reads TGCAGCGCTCAGGGGGACAGGGGAGGTACAGATACGCAGTATTTT. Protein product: CSAQGDRGGTDTQYF.

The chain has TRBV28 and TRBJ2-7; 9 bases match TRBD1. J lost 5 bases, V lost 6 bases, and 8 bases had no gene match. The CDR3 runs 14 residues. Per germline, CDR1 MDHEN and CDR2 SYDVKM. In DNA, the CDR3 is TGTGCCAGCAGCGTTCCGGGACAGGGAAACGAGCAGTACTTC. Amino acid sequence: CASSVPGQGNEQYF.

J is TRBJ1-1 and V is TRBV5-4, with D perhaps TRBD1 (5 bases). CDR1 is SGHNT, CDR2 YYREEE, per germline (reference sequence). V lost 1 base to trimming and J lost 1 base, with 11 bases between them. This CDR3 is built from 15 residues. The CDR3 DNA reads TGTGCCAGCAGCTTGTTGGGGCCGTGGAACACTGAAGCTTTCTTT. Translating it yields CASSLLGPWNTEAFF.